The sequence of this T cell receptor (beta chain) was determined in a study of cytomegalovirus exposure and HLA in healthy donors. A multiplex PCR was run with 60 Vbeta primers and 13 Jbeta primers. Produced via immunoSEQ multiplex PCR; TCRdb's table is partial and in-frame only. The sample gives about 190,000 clones, around 77% of which show up once; 1.6% is in the top ten. Deletions cut 3 bases from V and 6 bases from J, with 11 bases between. The CDR3 runs to 13 residues. Germline assignment: CDR1 MNHEY and CDR2 SMNVEV (reference sequence). General study points: The investigators catalogued 164 TCR beta chains as cytomegalovirus-associated.

This clone was seen only once. Its specificity is not known. The origin of this receptor is a woman aged 18-35 years in good health and CMV-seronegative. The chain recombines TRBV27 with TRBJ1-2; possible D gene TRBD1, 6 bases. The sequencing input was PBMCs. The CDR3 DNA follows: TGTGCCAGCAGTTTTGGGGGCGGTCATGGCTACACCTTC. This gives the protein CASSFGGGHGYTF.